A single sample is the source of the 8 T cell receptor beta chains below, sequenced in a study of blood T cell repertoires in COVID-19. The table came from immunoSEQ multiplex PCR; TCRdb's copy has only in-frame clones and leaves some out. The sample has over 300,000 clones; around 90% are singletons. Sequenced sample: peripheral blood. The source is a man aged 18 to 35 with active or convalescent COVID-19.

This rearrangement joins TRBV27 to TRBJ1-1; TRBD1 aligns across 8 bases. Germline V CDR1 and CDR2: MNHEY, SMNVEV (reference sequence). After removal of 7 bases from V and 1 base from J, the junction contained 11 bases not matched to a gene. The CDR3 loop spans 16 amino acids. CDR3 protein: CASNKIGQGANTEAFF. Here the CDR3 DNA reads TGTGCCAGCAACAAGATCGGGCAGGGGGCGAACACTGAAGCTTTCTTT.

The J gene is TRBJ1-1, the V gene TRBV7-2; TRBD1 agrees at 12 bases. The CDR3 consists of 16 residues. Germline lookup yields CDR1 SGHTA and CDR2 FQGNSA. Germline trimming cut 5 bases from V and 4 bases from J; bases unmatched to any gene: 8. The CDR3: CASSSRDRGPLTEAFF. The CDR3 nucleotides read TGTGCCAGCAGCAGCCGGGACAGGGGGCCTCTCACTGAAGCTTTCTTT.

The CDR3 spells CASSLGNFYGYTF. DNA for the CDR3: TGTGCCAGCAGCCTGGGCAATTTCTATGGCTACACCTTC. V usage is TRBV14 and J usage is TRBJ1-2; D remains ambiguous. CDR3 size: 13 residues. Germline loops: CDR1 SGHDN, CDR2 FVKESK. The germline V and J ends were trimmed by 4 bases and 4 bases, with 10 bases remaining between them.

The V call is TRBV2, the J call TRBJ2-3; D possibly corresponds to TRBD1 (6 bases). The V end lost 0 bases, the J end lost 2 bases, and 9 bases lay between the germline ends. The CDR3 spans 15 residues. Germline-derived CDR1 and CDR2 are SNHLY and FYNNEI. The CDR3 region has the DNA TGTGCCAGCAGTGAAGCGGGGGCCCCCACAGATACGCAGTATTTT. It codes for CASSEAGAPTDTQYF.

CDR3 bases: TGTGCCAGCAGCTCGGAGAGCAATCAGCCCCAGCATTTT. Residues: CASSSESNQPQHF. The gene calls are TRBV7-2 and TRBJ1-5; D not certain. Trimming shortened V by 4 bases and J by 1 base, and 5 bases separated the two germline ends. Germline V gene sequence: CDR1 SGHTA, CDR2 FQGNSA. The CDR3 covers 13 residues.

The count of this clone is one. The V gene is TRBV12-5, the J gene TRBJ2-5, with 7 positions matching TRBD1. Germline loops: CDR1 LGHNT, CDR2 FRNRAP. Germline trimming cut 7 bases from V and 5 bases from J; bases unmatched to any gene: 7. CDR3 size: 13 residues. CDR3 sequence: CASAQGTRETQYF. In DNA form, the CDR3 reads TGTGCTAGTGCACAGGGGACGCGGGAGACCCAGTACTTC.

The V call is TRBV2, the J call TRBJ1-5; 7 bases are shared with TRBD1. CDR3 length: 13 residues. Germline-derived CDR1 and CDR2 are SNHLY and FYNNEI. J gave up 5 bases and V 6 bases, and 4 bases lay outside the gene matches. The CDR3 coding sequence is TGTGCCAGCAGGGGACAGTGGGATCAGCCCCAGCATTTT. Its translation is CASRGQWDQPQHF.

V usage is TRBV6-5 and J usage is TRBJ2-1; 8 bases match TRBD2. With V trimmed by 2 bases and J by 6 bases, 6 bases remained unmatched. Germline loops: CDR1 MNHEY, CDR2 SVGAGI. This CDR3 contains 15 residues. This CDR3 reads CASSYVRGGSNEQFF. In nucleotides, the CDR3 is TGTGCCAGCAGTTACGTACGGGGGGGTAGCAATGAGCAGTTCTTC.